Below are 2 T cell receptor beta chains sequenced from a single sample in a study of a mutant IDH1 vaccine in newly diagnosed glioma. Time point of the sample: baseline, week 1 (first vaccination visit). Indicated treatment: pre-vaccination baseline after standard-of-care therapy. This table comes from immunoSEQ multiplex PCR, and its TCRdb copy is limited to in-frame clones, with some not included. The sample yields 45,000 to 60,000 clones, roughly 80% seen once. Sequencing was performed on PBMCs, taken from a glioma patient treated with radiotherapy, temozolomide or both. These receptors were taken from a woman between 40 and 50 years old with glioma.

This clone was seen more than once but under ten times. The rearrangement uses TRBV14 and TRBJ1-5; TRBD1 might be the D (6 bases). V was pared by 2 bases and J by 6 bases, with 11 bases between. The V gene's germline CDR1 is SGHDN and CDR2 FVKESK. CDR3 length: 14 amino acids. The CDR3 region has the DNA TGTGCCAGCAGCCAAACAGGGTGGGCTCAGCCCCAGCATTTT. This sequence encodes CASSQTGWAQPQHF.

The chain combines TRBV7-2 with TRBJ2-7; D gene ambiguous. This CDR3 region has 15 residues. Trimming stripped 3 bases from V and 0 bases from J, with 12 bases between. Germline V CDR1 and CDR2: SGHTA, FQGNSA. The CDR3 here is CASSFGRLSSYEQYF. DNA of the CDR3: TGTGCCAGCAGCTTCGGCAGACTGAGCTCCTACGAGCAGTACTTC.